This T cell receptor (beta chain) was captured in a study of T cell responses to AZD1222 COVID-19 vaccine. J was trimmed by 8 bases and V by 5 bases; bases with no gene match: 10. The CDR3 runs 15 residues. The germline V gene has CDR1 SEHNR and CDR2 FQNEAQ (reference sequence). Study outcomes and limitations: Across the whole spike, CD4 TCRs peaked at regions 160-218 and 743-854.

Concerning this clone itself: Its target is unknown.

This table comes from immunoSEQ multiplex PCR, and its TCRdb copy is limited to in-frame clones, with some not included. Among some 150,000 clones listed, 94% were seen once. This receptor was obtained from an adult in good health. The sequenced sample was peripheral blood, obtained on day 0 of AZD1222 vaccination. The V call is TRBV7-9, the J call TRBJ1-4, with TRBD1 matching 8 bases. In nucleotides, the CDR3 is TGTGCCAGCAGCCTATTGAGGCAGGGGGCGGAAAAACTGTTTTTT. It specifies CASSLLRQGAEKLFF. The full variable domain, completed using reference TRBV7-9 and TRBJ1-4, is DTGVSQNPRHKITKRGQNVTFRCDPISEHNRLYWYRQTLGQGPEFLTYFQNEAQLEKSRLLSDRFSAERPKGSFSTLEIQRTEQGDSAMYLCASSLLRQGAEKLFFGSGTQLSVL.